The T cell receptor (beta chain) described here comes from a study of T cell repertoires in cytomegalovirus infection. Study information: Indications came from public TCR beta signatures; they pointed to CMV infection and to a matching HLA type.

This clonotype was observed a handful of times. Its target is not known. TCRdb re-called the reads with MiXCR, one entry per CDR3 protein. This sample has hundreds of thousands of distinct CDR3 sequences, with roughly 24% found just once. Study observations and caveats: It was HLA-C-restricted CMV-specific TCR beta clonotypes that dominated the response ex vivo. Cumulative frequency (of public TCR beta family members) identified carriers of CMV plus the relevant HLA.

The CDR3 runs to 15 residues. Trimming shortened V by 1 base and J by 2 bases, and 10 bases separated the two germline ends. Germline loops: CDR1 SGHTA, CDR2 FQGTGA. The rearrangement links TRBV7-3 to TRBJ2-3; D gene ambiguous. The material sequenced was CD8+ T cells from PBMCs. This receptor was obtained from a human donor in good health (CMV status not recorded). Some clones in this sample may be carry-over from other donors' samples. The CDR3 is CASSLNGRLTDTQYF. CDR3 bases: TGTGCCAGCAGCTTAAACGGGCGCCTCACAGATACGCAGTATTTT.